This T cell receptor (beta chain) was obtained from a study of blood T cells in healthy people across ages. Then a second PCR, running about 6 to 12 cycles, was carried out with a sample-barcoded 5' primer and a J-beta primer mix. MiXCR was run by TCRdb on the 5' RACE reads, yielding one entry per CDR3 protein. The data show 890,000 or so distinct CDR3 sequences, roughly 60% seen once. This CDR3 contains 15 residues. Germline V gene lookup returns CDR1 LGHNA and CDR2 YNFKEQ. Sequencing was carried out using blood. The sequence was collected from a man under 40 in good health. The chain recombines TRBV4-2 with TRBJ2-5; D possibly corresponds to TRBD1 (6 bases). Matching the DNA end better, TRBJ2-7 makes the J call doubtful. Here the CDR3 reads CASSQVPGAAYEQYF. The DNA for the CDR3 is TGTGCCAGCAGCCAAGTCCCAGGGGCCGCCTACGAGCAGTACTTC.